The 18 T cell receptor beta chains below all came from one sample that was sequenced in a study of Ad26.COV2.S vaccination and SARS-CoV-2 variants. Sequencing used immunoSEQ multiplex PCR; TCRdb keeps in-frame clones, though not all of them. This table holds some 500,000 clones, 89% found once. Treatment: around 19 received Ad26.COV2.S at low or high dose, single or two shots; about 5 received placebo; per-sample allocation not given. The samples were gathered on day 63 after the first injection of vaccine or placebo. The sample in question was peripheral blood, obtained in a trial of Ad26.COV2.S vaccine versus placebo. The source of these receptors is a person aged 18-65 years who received the Ad26.COV2.S COVID-19 vaccine or a placebo.

The chain couples TRBV4-2 to TRBJ1-1; D is unclear. Germline CDR1 reads LGHNA; CDR2 reads YNFKEQ. Between the trimmed V and J ends, which lost 1 base and 3 bases, there was a span of 12 bases. The CDR3 sequence is 15 residues long. CDR3 sequence: CASSQVSGLHTEAFF. CDR3 DNA: TGTGCCAGCAGCCAAGTATCGGGGTTGCACACTGAAGCTTTCTTT.

The V gene is TRBV6-5, the J gene TRBJ2-5; D unclear. Germline loops: CDR1 MNHEY, CDR2 SVGAGI. The CDR3 loop spans 16 amino acids. Trimming stripped 0 bases from V and 4 bases from J, with 15 bases between. The CDR3 DNA reads as TGTGCCAGCAGTTACTCCCCGGCTAGTAGAGGAGAGACCCAGTACTTC. Translation: CASSYSPASRGETQYF.

This clone has a handful of counts. The rearrangement links TRBV6-2 or TRBV6-3 to TRBJ1-2, with no clear D. The V end lost 3 bases, the J end lost 7 bases, and 9 bases lay between the germline ends. Germline V gene sequence: CDR1 MNHEY, CDR2 SVGEGT. The CDR3 loop spans 12 amino acids. The CDR3 loop reads CASSYGGIGYTF. In DNA form, the CDR3 reads TGTGCCAGCAGTTATGGAGGGATTGGCTACACCTTC.

The V and J genes are TRBV6-5 and TRBJ2-1; D is unclear. Trimming removed 3 bases from V and 7 bases from J, with 4 bases in between. Germline assignment: CDR1 MNHEY and CDR2 SVGAGI. The CDR3 has 11 residues. DNA of the CDR3: TGTGCCAGCAGTTATCTGAATGAGCAGTTCTTC. Translation: CASSYLNEQFF.

CDR3 coding DNA: TGTGCCAGCAGCGAGGGAGAAAGCTATGGCTACACCTTC. Translation: CASSEGESYGYTF. This sequence joins TRBV9 and TRBJ1-2; D remains unclear. The length of the CDR3 is 13 residues. CDR1 is SGDLS, CDR2 YYNGEE, per germline. V was pared by 3 bases and J by 4 bases, with 10 bases between.

This chain links TRBV5-4 with TRBJ2-1, with 14 bases matching TRBD2. Looked up from germline, CDR1 is SGHNT and CDR2 is YYREEE (reference sequence). The length of the CDR3 is 16 residues. With 0 bases clipped from V and 6 bases from J, the junction kept 2 bases outside the gene matches. The CDR3 nucleotides are TGTGCCAGCAGCTTGGAGACTAGCGGGAGGGCCAATGAGCAGTTCTTC. Protein: CASSLETSGRANEQFF.

This rearrangement joins TRBV7-9 to TRBJ1-3; D remains ambiguous. Germline V CDR1 and CDR2: SEHNR, FQNEAQ (reference sequence). CDR3 length equals 16 residues. V lost 5 bases and J 0 bases, leaving 14 bases between the germline ends. As DNA, the CDR3 is TGTGCCAGCAGCCCCCGAAGCAGCTCCTCTGGAAACACCATATATTTT. Protein sequence: CASSPRSSSSGNTIYF. Variable domain in full (rest from reference TRBV7-9 and TRBJ1-3): DTGVSQNPRHKITKRGQNVTFRCDPISEHNRLYWYRQTLGQGPEFLTYFQNEAQLEKSRLLSDRFSAERPKGSFSTLEIQRTEQGDSAMYLCASSPRSSSSGNTIYFGEGSWLTVV.

Only one count was recorded for this clone. The CDR3 DNA reads as TGTGCCTGGAGTGTAGGAGGAGCGGGCGAGCAGTACTTC. Amino acids: CAWSVGGAGEQYF. This chain connects TRBV30 to TRBJ2-7, with D perhaps TRBD2 (6 bases). The V gene lost 0 bases and the J gene lost 6 bases, with 12 bases spanning the gap. CDR3 size: 13 residues. CDR1 and CDR2 from the germline V gene are GTSNPN and SVGIG (reference sequence).

This rearrangement joins TRBV15 to TRBJ1-1; D is unclear. CDR3 size: 13 residues. CDR1 is LNHNV and CDR2 is YYDKDF in the germline V gene (reference sequence). V was shortened by 3 bases and J by 12 bases, with 17 bases between the two germline ends. This chain's CDR3 is CATSRAPGDRTFF. CDR3 nucleotides: TGTGCCACCAGCAGGGCCCCGGGAGACCGGACTTTCTTT.

V is TRBV11-3 and J is TRBJ2-3; D unresolved. Germline CDR1 is SGHNT and CDR2 is YENEEA. The CDR3 is made up of 13 amino acids. Trimming took off 2 bases at V and 3 bases at J, with 6 bases between the two ends. In DNA form, the CDR3 reads TGTGCCAGCAGCTTACTTAGGACAGATACGCAGTATTTT. It translates to CASSLLRTDTQYF.

The chain carries TRBV7-9 and TRBJ2-5, with a weak D call TRBD2 (6 bases). The length of the CDR3 is 13 residues. Trimming took 0 bases from V and 12 from J, leaving 14 bases between them. The germline gives CDR1 SEHNR, CDR2 FQNEAQ (reference sequence). The CDR3, as DNA: TGTGCCAGCAGCTTAGCGGGACTCCTCCAGAAGTACTTC. As protein: CASSLAGLLQKYF.

The chain uses TRBV24-1 and TRBJ1-2, with D uncertain. V lost 4 bases to trimming and J lost 2 bases, with 10 bases between them. Germline V gene sequence: CDR1 KGHDR, CDR2 SFDVKD. This CDR3 has 14 amino acids. The chain's CDR3 is CATSEGPWNYGYTF. The CDR3 DNA follows: TGTGCCACCAGTGAAGGTCCGTGGAACTATGGCTACACCTTC.

This sequence joins TRBV6-5 and TRBJ2-1, with 8 bases matching TRBD2. V lost 6 bases and J lost 9; bases outside the gene matches: 13. The V gene's germline CDR1 is MNHEY and CDR2 SVGAGI. CDR3 length equals 15 residues. CDR3 in DNA: TGTGCCAGCAGACCGGGGGGGGAGAGGGGTCTTGAGCAGTTCTTC. This sequence encodes CASRPGGERGLEQFF.

The rearrangement uses TRBV6-5 and TRBJ2-5; D call uncertain. The germline V gene has CDR1 MNHEY and CDR2 SVGAGI. CDR3 length: 13 residues. The V end was cut by 9 bases, the J end by 4 bases, with 15 bases between. CDR3 nucleotides: TGTGCCAGGGGTGGAAGGGATGGAGAGACCCAGTACTTC. As protein: CARGGRDGETQYF.

This chain links TRBV7-9 with TRBJ1-2; 10 bases fit TRBD1. The V segment lost 4 bases and the J segment 7 bases; nucleotides outside the gene matches: 9. The germline CDR1 and CDR2 sequences are SEHNR and FQNEAQ (reference sequence). The CDR3 spans 15 residues. CDR3 sequence (DNA): TGTGCCAGCAGCTCAGGGACAGGGGAGTTTGGTGGCTACACCTTC. As protein: CASSSGTGEFGGYTF.

The rearrangement links TRBV29-1 to TRBJ2-2, with D perhaps TRBD1 (6 bases). CDR1 is SQVTM, CDR2 ANQGSEA, per germline. Deletions cut 8 bases from V and 4 bases from J, with 17 bases between. The CDR3 consists of 14 residues. CDR3 region: CSTSTGIGTGELFF. CDR3 sequence (DNA): TGCAGCACCTCAACAGGGATTGGCACCGGGGAGCTGTTTTTT.

The V gene is TRBV9, the J gene TRBJ1-1; no reliable D call. V was trimmed by 3 bases and J by 4 bases, leaving 10 bases between them. In germline, CDR1 is SGDLS, CDR2 YYNGEE. CDR3 length: 13 residues. The CDR3 DNA sequence: TGTGCCAGCAGCGAGGTTCCAGGCACTGAAGCTTTCTTT. This encodes CASSEVPGTEAFF. Combining the CDR3 with reference TRBV9 and TRBJ1-1 gives the whole variable domain DSGVTQTPKHLITATGQRVTLRCSPRSGDLSVYWYQQSLDQGLQFLIQYYNGEERAKGNILERFSAQQFPDLHSELNLSSLELGDSALYFCASSEVPGTEAFFGQGTRLTVV.

This clone was counted a single time. The chain employs TRBV29-1 and TRBJ2-2; possible D gene TRBD2, 5 bases. The CDR3 covers 14 residues. In germline, CDR1 is SQVTM, CDR2 ANQGSEA. V dropped 6 bases and J dropped 1 base, with 12 bases sitting between them. The CDR3 DNA reads as TGCAGCGTGTGTATTCGGGGGAACACCGGGGAGCTGTTTTTT. It is translated as CSVCIRGNTGELFF.